The clone carrying this T cell receptor beta chain was seen a single time. This entry belongs to a study of blood T cell repertoires in COVID-19. Overall study context: Some COVID-19 samples were acute and others convalescent; all came from the United States, Italy and Spain.

In the authors' methods: Reference gene primer amplification in the assay estimated nucleated cell counts. Clones were sequenced by immunoSEQ multiplex PCR, and TCRdb holds only the in-frame ones, with some missing. V, J and clone size derive from that table, while D and trimming were established from the DNA sequence. This sample has roughly 260,000 clones, with approximately 89% found just once. The CDR3 runs 12 residues. Germline V gene data show CDR1 as LGHDT and CDR2 as YNNKEL (reference sequence). The V end lost 3 bases, the J end lost 8 bases, and 8 bases lay between the germline ends. The sample consisted of peripheral blood. This sequence was found in a woman between 45 and 60 years old with acute or convalescent COVID-19. The chain carries TRBV3-1 (or the pseudogene TRBV3-2) and TRBJ2-1; tentatively, D is TRBD1 (5 bases). This chain's CDR3 is CASSQLGDEQFF. For the CDR3, the DNA is TGTGCCAGCAGCCAGCTAGGGGATGAGCAGTTCTTC.